This T cell receptor beta chain was sequenced for a study of shared clonotypes between healthy human individuals. This table comes from immunoSEQ multiplex PCR, and its TCRdb copy is limited to in-frame clones, with some not included. This table holds about 610,000 clones, roughly 97% found once. V was clipped by 1 base and J by 7 bases, with 16 bases between them. The germline V gene has CDR1 SGHTA and CDR2 FQGNSA. The length of the CDR3 is 16 residues. V gene TRBV7-2 combines with J gene TRBJ1-4; tentative D call: TRBD1 (5 bases). Sequenced material: naive CD4+ T cells sorted from blood. As to subset: CD45RA+ positively selected. This TCR was recovered from a woman in her 30s in good health. The CDR3 nucleotides are TGTGCCAGCAGCTTAGATAGCAGGGCGCGGGGTGAAAAACTGTTTTTT. This sequence encodes CASSLDSRARGEKLFF.